Included here is one T cell receptor beta chain sequence, with context. Its recognized antigen is unknown. The read terminates 3 residues before the CDR3 end, so the remaining end is supplied by the germline J gene. Equivalent amounts of genomic DNA from CVID and control samples were used as sequencing input. For every sample, a 60 bp segment covering the rearranged TCRbeta CDR3 region was amplified and then sequenced. The immunoSEQ assay, a bias-corrected multiplex PCR combined with high-throughput sequencing, was used to amplify TCRbeta. Per the authors' processing: Every unique nucleotide sequence counted as a clone and was annotated with V, D and J genes, copy number and frequency. Sequences were labeled productive if in frame, and non-productive if out of frame or containing stop codons. Clonality was calculated from Shannon's entropy as previously described. The predicted amino acid sequences of productive clones were used to derive mean CDR3 Kyte-Doolittle hydropathy. The R hclust function was used to hierarchically cluster scaled V gene usage with Manhattan distance and complete linkage. Clone sharing by CDR3 amino acid sequence was assessed by resampling 12 repertoires per group over 100 rounds. Repertoires were searched for 70 published EBV-specific and 200 to 300 published CMV-specific TCRbeta sequences. After a couple of CVID samples that produced fewer than 10,000 sequences were dropped from the analysis, 42 CVID repertoires remained. In TCRdb, the immuneACCESS table is reduced to in-frame sequences with V and J assigned. These tables do not hold every clone; where another copy was compared, an unresolved V gene accounts for under half, and the others remain unexplained. D and trimming come from the DNA, and the V and J calls and clone size come from that table. The data for this sample show some 28,000 clones, each detected more than once. The top ten clonotypes cover just under 30% of the sample.

The data originate from a study of T cell clonality in common variable immunodeficiency (dated by TCRdb to the mid-2010s). Beyond this particular receptor, the publication reports: Fewer TCRbeta clones were shared among CVID subjects than among healthy controls (p < 0.0001). According to the authors, finding the cause of the higher clonality in CVID would require sequencing the repertoires of T cell subpopulations. Increased TCRbeta clonality was found in CVID subjects compared with healthy controls (t-test p = 0.018), with the increase being most characteristic of about a third of subjects. Correlations of repertoire features with clinical complications were constrained by heterogeneity among patients within the CVID cohort. Even though DNA input was equal, the average per sample came to approximately 74,000 unique sequences for controls compared with about 30,000 for CVID samples. Reportedly, TCRbeta sequences from CVID had fewer deletions and N-nucleotide insertions, and highly modified clones with 13 or more V deletions were absent from CVID.

The germline V gene sets CDR1 to SGHVS and CDR2 to FNYEAQ. The V end loses 0 bases and the J end loses 2 bases, and a stretch of 5 bases separates them. From its cysteine to its phenylalanine, the CDR3 spans 13 amino acids. The DNA covers only part of the CDR3, 30 bases in frame from base 1. CVID was diagnosed by standard criteria: serum IgG, IgA and/or IgM reduced below normal range, plus specific antibody deficiency. A total of 45 or so subjects (15 female and roughly 30 male; age range roughly 8 to 65 years, mean age around 40) were included in the CVID group. Most of the CVID patients and most of the healthy controls were of Caucasian heritage. At the time of study participation, every CVID subject had been on replacement immunoglobulin therapy for one year or longer. When blood was collected, none of the CVID subjects were ill or on immunomodulatory or immunosuppressive medication. From each donor, roughly 5 to 8 ml of heparinized peripheral whole blood was collected. Genomic DNA from adults with common variable immune deficiency (CVID) and from healthy adult controls was the source for sequencing TCRbeta CDR3 repertoires. Diluted blood was density-centrifuged over Hypaque 1077 or Ficoll-Paque to isolate peripheral blood mononuclear cells. Genomic DNA was obtained from unsorted mononuclear cells using either Qiagen column purification or a centrifugation-based method.

Sequenced material: peripheral blood mononuclear cells. This clonotype was obtained from a human donor with common variable immunodeficiency. The chain uses TRBV7-6 and TRBJ2-7; no D gene call is confident. The sequenced part of the CDR3 DNA is TGTGCCAGCAGCTTAGCTCTAACCTACGAG. The resulting protein is CASSLALTYE. In full, the CDR3 is CASSLALTYEQYF.